A selection of T cell receptor beta chains follows, all from one sample in a study of blood T cell repertoires in COVID-19. Produced via immunoSEQ multiplex PCR; TCRdb's table is partial and in-frame only. The sample carries approximately 150,000 clones, over 75% recorded once. Sample: PBMCs or T cells enriched from blood (not recorded which). The receptors come from a man in his fifties or sixties in a cohort exposed to, infected with or recovered from COVID-19 (not recorded which). The CDR3 runs from the conserved cysteine through the conserved F or W. The D gene is left open where the match is weak. Clone sizes are given selectively: once, few, many, or a class where the clone is expanded.

TRBD1,TRBV18,few,TRBJ1-1,TGTGCCAGCTCACCGGGTTCTGACAGGGGACCCAGGGGTACTGAAGCTTTCTTT,CASSPGSDRGPRGTEAFF
NA,TRBV5-4,NA,TRBJ2-7,TGTGCCAGCAGCTTGGGGGGGGTAGGCTCCTACGAGCAGTACTTC,CASSLGGVGSYEQYF
NA,TRBV30,NA,TRBJ2-2,TGTGCCTGGAGGGGAGGGAACACCGGGGAGCTGTTTTTT,CAWRGGNTGELFF
TRBD1,TRBV28,NA,TRBJ1-2,TGTGCCAGCAGTGTCCCGCCGGGACAGGGGGCGCCGGGCTACACCTTC,CASSVPPGQGAPGYTF
NA,TRBV27,NA,TRBJ1-2,TGTGCCAGCAGTTTAAGTTTTGGAGCGGGGGCCGTTGGCTACACCTTC,CASSLSFGAGAVGYTF
TRBD1,TRBV7-9,few,TRBJ2-7,TGTGCCAGCGGGTACTTTAGCGACAGGGGAGCCTACGAGCAGTACTTC,CASGYFSDRGAYEQYF
TRBD1,TRBV12-5,NA,TRBJ1-5,TGTGCTAGTGGGTCCGGGACAGGGGATCACAATCAGCCCCAGCATTTT,CASGSGTGDHNQPQHF
NA,TRBV2,few,TRBJ1-1,TGTGCCAGCATTAATACTCGGGGGACTGAAGCTTTCTTT,CASINTRGTEAFF
TRBD1,TRBV7-8,NA,TRBJ2-5,TGTGCCAGCAGCCCGATGGGACAGGGCCGCCGGGAGACCCAGTACTTC,CASSPMGQGRRETQYF
NA,TRBV2,few,TRBJ2-5,TGTGCCAGCAGCGAGCGACTGTATCAAGAGACCCAGTACTTC,CASSERLYQETQYF
TRBD1,TRBV6-2/TRBV6-3,NA,TRBJ1-2,TGTGCCAGCAGTCGGACAGGGGGCGATGGCTACACCTTC,CASSRTGGDGYTF
NA,TRBV5-5,once,TRBJ1-1,TGTGCCAGCAGCCAACAGGGTTTCAACACTGAAGCTTTCTTT,CASSQQGFNTEAFF
TRBD2,TRBV27,NA,TRBJ2-3,TGTGCCAGCAGTCCTTCGCGGGGGGGCATAACAGATACGCAGTATTTT,CASSPSRGGITDTQYF
NA,TRBV6-2/TRBV6-3,NA,TRBJ2-7,TGTGCCAGCAGTCATCCAGGGGACACTTCGGGCGAGCAGTACTTC,CASSHPGDTSGEQYF
TRBD1,TRBV12-3/TRBV12-4,NA,TRBJ2-7,TGTGCCAGCAGTCGGGACAGCTCCTACGAGCAGTACTTC,CASSRDSSYEQYF
NA,TRBV3-1/TRBV3-2,NA,TRBJ2-5,TGTGCCAGCAGCCAAGCAGGTTATCGAGAGACCCAGTACTTC,CASSQAGYRETQYF
TRBD1,TRBV15,NA,TRBJ2-3,TGTGCCACCAGCCGACAGGGGGCCTTAACAGATACGCAGTATTTT,CATSRQGALTDTQYF
NA,TRBV7-7,NA,TRBJ2-1,TGTGCCAGCAGCTTAGTCCAGGGGCCCATCAATGAGCAGTTCTTC,CASSLVQGPINEQFF
TRBD1,TRBV9,NA,TRBJ1-2,TGTGCCAGCAGCGTAGCAGCAGGGGGTGCCTATGGCTACACCTTC,CASSVAAGGAYGYTF
NA,TRBV9,NA,TRBJ2-2,TGTGCCAGCAGCGTAGGGACAGTTACCGGGGAGCTGTTTTTT,CASSVGTVTGELFF
TRBD1,TRBV29-1,NA,TRBJ2-7,TGCAGCGTCCGCGACAGGGGAGGCATTAGCGGCTACGAGCAGTACTTC,CSVRDRGGISGYEQYF
NA,TRBV30,NA,TRBJ1-1,TGTGCCTGGAGTGTAGCGGGATCCAACATTGAAGCTTTCTTT,CAWSVAGSNIEAFF
TRBD2,TRBV3-1/TRBV3-2,NA,TRBJ2-2,TGTGCCAGCAGCCAAGAAGTCGGGGTAGCGGGAGGAACCGGGGAGCTGTTTTTT,CASSQEVGVAGGTGELFF
NA,TRBV28,NA,TRBJ2-6,TGTGCCAGCAGTTATGAGGGTTTGCGGGCCGGCTCTGGGGCCAACGTCCTGACTTTC,CASSYEGLRAGSGANVLTF
TRBD2,TRBV4-2,NA,TRBJ2-7,TGTGCCAGCAGCCTCGGACTAGCAGTCGAGCAGTACTTC,CASSLGLAVEQYF
TRBD2,TRBV6-4,NA,TRBJ2-2,TGTGCCAACCTCATTCGGGGGCTAGCGGGTACGAACACCGGGGAGCTGTTTTTT,CANLIRGLAGTNTGELFF
NA,TRBV24-1,many,TRBJ2-1,TGTGCCACCAGTGATCTACTGTATGAGCAGTTCTTC,CATSDLLYEQFF
TRBD1,TRBV7-8,NA,TRBJ2-1,TGTGCCAGCAGCTTACGGCAGGGGGATAGCAATGAGCAGTTCTTC,CASSLRQGDSNEQFF
TRBD2,TRBV5-4,few,TRBJ2-3,TGTGCCAGCAGCTTGGGGGCCCTAGCGGGGGGCACAGATACGCAGTATTTT,CASSLGALAGGTDTQYF
NA,TRBV3-1/TRBV3-2,NA,TRBJ2-1,TGTGCCAGCAGCCGCGGGACAGCATACAATGAGCAGTTCTTC,CASSRGTAYNEQFF
NA,TRBV7-2,NA,TRBJ1-2,TGTGCCAGCAGCTTATACAAGGGGCCCAACTATGGCTACACCTTC,CASSLYKGPNYGYTF
TRBD2,TRBV6-1,NA,TRBJ2-7,TGTGCCAGCAGTGAATCCGGGGGGTGGTACGAGCAGTACTTC,CASSESGGWYEQYF
NA,TRBV3-1/TRBV3-2,NA,TRBJ1-1,TGTGCCAGCAGCCAAGATCGCCCGGGTGTTGAAGCTTTCTTT,CASSQDRPGVEAFF
NA,TRBV9,NA,TRBJ2-6,TGTGCCAGCAGCGACAAAAGCTCTGGGGCCAACGTCCTGACTTTC,CASSDKSSGANVLTF
NA,TRBV11-2,NA,TRBJ1-4,TGTGCCAGCAGCCCACGGACACAAACTAATGAAAAACTGTTTTTT,CASSPRTQTNEKLFF
NA,TRBV11-3,NA,TRBJ1-1,TGTGCCAGCAGCTTAAACTCCTGGACTGAAGCTTTCTTT,CASSLNSWTEAFF
NA,TRBV12-3/TRBV12-4,NA,TRBJ2-5,TGTGCCAGCAGTTTAAGGGGTGGAGAGACCCAGTACTTC,CASSLRGGETQYF
NA,TRBV11-2,NA,TRBJ1-1,TGTGCCAGCACCCCAACTTGGGGAGAGGCTTTCTTT,CASTPTWGEAFF